These 12 T cell receptor beta chains share one sample of origin, sequenced in a study of neurological immune-mediated disorders. TCRdb called the 5' RACE reads again in MiXCR, with one record for every CDR3 protein. The sample includes fewer than 85,000 distinct CDR3 sequences, 4.5% to 6% of them seen just once. Sequenced sample: PBMCs. These receptors originate from a woman in her seventies with multiple sclerosis.

This clonotype has a count of ten or more. The chain joins TRBV10-3 to TRBJ2-3; 13 nucleotides match TRBD2. V gave up 10 bases and J gave up 1 base; unmatched junction bases: 5. In germline, CDR1 is ENHRY, CDR2 SYGVKD. This CDR3 is 15 amino acids long. CDR3 sequence (DNA): TGTGCCACCGCCGGACTAGCGGGGGGCACAGATACGCAGTATTTT. This codes for CATAGLAGGTDTQYF.

Ten or more counts support this clonotype. V gene TRBV3-1 combines with J gene TRBJ1-5; D is undetermined. The CDR3 runs to 13 residues. The V gene's germline CDR1 is LGHDT and CDR2 YNNKEL (reference sequence). V dropped 1 base and J dropped 0 bases, with 1 base sitting between them. CDR3 in DNA: TGTGCCAGCAGCCAAGGTAGCAATCAGCCCCAGCATTTT. It codes for CASSQGSNQPQHF.

This clonotype has a count of ten or more. The genes are TRBV20-1 and TRBJ2-7; 12 bases line up with TRBD2. Germline lookup yields CDR1 DFQATT and CDR2 SNEGSKA (reference sequence). Trimming cost V 6 bases and J 11 bases; bases outside gene matches: 11. This CDR3 is built from 13 residues. As DNA, the CDR3 is TGCAGTGCGGGGGGACTAGCGGGCGCTCTGAAGTACTTC. This gives the protein CSAGGLAGALKYF.

There are many counts of this clonotype. This rearrangement joins TRBV6-6 to TRBJ1-2, with TRBD1 as a possible D gene (6 bases). Germline V gene data show CDR1 as MNHNY and CDR2 as SVGAGI (reference sequence). The CDR3 sequence is 14 residues long. Between the trimmed V and J ends, which lost 2 bases and 8 bases, there was a span of 15 bases. The CDR3 sequence: CASSYVGAGTGYTF. The CDR3 region has the DNA TGTGCCAGCAGTTACGTGGGGGCGGGGACCGGCTACACCTTC.

This clonotype was seen more than once but under ten times. The V gene is TRBV20-1, the J gene TRBJ1-1; 8 bases match TRBD1. Germline values: CDR1 DFQATT, CDR2 SNEGSKA (reference sequence). The CDR3 is made up of 20 amino acids. The trim removed 6 bases at V and 1 base at J, leaving 25 bases unmatched. CDR3 bases: TGCAGTGCCTCTTCCCCGGGACAGGTTGCTACGGGCGTCTCGAACACTGAAGCTTTCTTT. It yields the protein CSASSPGQVATGVSNTEAFF.

This clonotype showed up many times. The chain couples TRBV20-1 to TRBJ2-7; TRBD2 matches at 11 bases. The CDR3 is made up of 15 amino acids. CDR1 and CDR2 (germline): DFQATT, SNEGSKA (reference sequence). After removal of 3 bases from V and 1 base from J, the junction contained 5 bases not matched to a gene. The CDR3: CSARAGTSGSYEQYF. CDR3 bases: TGCAGTGCTAGGGCCGGGACTAGCGGATCCTACGAGCAGTACTTC.

This clonotype was found many times. The rearrangement links TRBV5-1 to TRBJ2-3, with 11 bases matching TRBD2. The CDR3 has 16 amino acids. The junction had 5 bases not matched to a gene; V was cut back by 0 bases and J by 5 bases. The germline V gene has CDR1 SGHRS and CDR2 YFSETQ. The CDR3 nucleotides read TGCGCCAGCAGCTTGGAACTAGCGGGAGATCGAGATACGCAGTATTTT. It yields the protein CASSLELAGDRDTQYF.

The V call is TRBV28, the J call TRBJ1-5, with TRBD1 as a possible D gene (5 bases). The CDR3 totals 15 residues. Trimming shortened V by 8 bases and J by 3 bases, and 17 bases separated the two germline ends. Per the germline V gene, CDR1 is MDHEN and CDR2 is SYDVKM. The CDR3 reads CASRKTQGVNQPQHF. CDR3 nucleotides: TGTGCCAGCCGGAAAACCCAGGGAGTCAATCAGCCCCAGCATTTT.

This clonotype was counted between two and nine times. The V call is TRBV16, the J call TRBJ2-1; no definite D call. CDR3 length equals 13 residues. V was trimmed by 0 bases and J by 4 bases, leaving 4 bases between them. Looked up from germline, CDR1 is KGHSY and CDR2 is FQNENV. Here the CDR3 DNA reads TGTGCCAGCAGCCAATCACTTTACAATGAGCAGTTCTTC. Translating it yields CASSQSLYNEQFF.

This clonotype was picked up many times. The chain carries TRBV20-1 and TRBJ2-1; D gene ambiguous. Trimming left V 4 bases short and J 0 bases short, with 10 bases between. CDR3 length: 14 residues. Germline V CDR1 and CDR2: DFQATT, SNEGSKA (reference sequence). CDR3 nucleotides: TGCAGTGCTACGGCGGAACCCTCCTACAATGAGCAGTTCTTC. Translating gives CSATAEPSYNEQFF.

Of note for this clonotype: Since a much larger clone is just one base distant, this may be a read error. The CDR3 bases are TGTGCCAGCAGTTTCACTAGCGGGGTCAAAGAGCAGTACTTC. Protein sequence: CASSFTSGVKEQYF. The rearrangement uses TRBV12-3 or TRBV12-4 and TRBJ2-7, with 10 bases aligning to TRBD2. This CDR3 is 14 amino acids long. The ends lost 3 bases at V and 7 bases at J; junction bases unmatched: 6.

In its sample, this clonotype was seen many times. The gene calls are TRBV11-2 and TRBJ2-7; D call uncertain. Per germline, CDR1 SGHAT and CDR2 FQNNGV. The V and J ends lost 5 bases and 3 bases respectively, with 8 bases between them. The CDR3 contains 12 residues. The CDR3 region is CASSKRYYEQYF. In nucleotides, the CDR3 is TGTGCCAGCAGCAAGCGTTACTACGAGCAGTACTTC.